The 24 T cell receptor beta chains below were found in one sample sequenced in a study of blood T cell repertoires in COVID-19 (TCRdb year 2020). The library was built by means of the immunoSEQ multiplex PCR assay. The table was pulled from immuneACCESS by TCRdb, which kept in-frame rearrangements only. Such tables lose some clones; where checked, under half of the loss comes from unresolved V genes, and the rest has no known cause. In this sample the table shows about 120,000 clones, roughly 84% of which occur a single time. The ten largest clonotypes hold about 3.8% of the sample. Sequencing used peripheral blood. The receptors shown here come from a man between 60 and 70 years old with acute or convalescent COVID-19.

The chain employs TRBV28 and TRBJ2-1; 10 positions match TRBD2. Trimming at V came to 3 bases and at J to 1 base, leaving 3 bases not matched to a gene. The CDR3 has 16 amino acids. Germline V gene lookup returns CDR1 MDHEN and CDR2 SYDVKM. The CDR3 DNA reads as TGTGCCAGCAGTTTCTTACTAGCGGGATCCTACAATGAGCAGTTCTTC. This sequence encodes CASSFLLAGSYNEQFF.

The genes are TRBV7-3 and TRBJ2-5; 7 nucleotides match TRBD2. Losses at the gene ends were 5 bases for V and 4 bases for J; bases not matched to a gene: 10. Germline-derived CDR1 and CDR2 are SGHTA and FQGTGA. The length of the CDR3 is 15 residues. The CDR3 is CASSPRGSGVETQYF. In DNA form, the CDR3 reads TGTGCCAGCAGCCCGAGGGGCAGCGGGGTAGAGACCCAGTACTTC.

V gene TRBV24-1 combines with J gene TRBJ2-5; D perhaps matches TRBD2 (5 bases). Deletions cut 9 bases from V and 3 bases from J, with 16 bases between. CDR3 length: 14 residues. The germline V gene has CDR1 KGHDR and CDR2 SFDVKD. The CDR3: CATPGVPRKETQYF. CDR3 sequence (DNA): TGTGCCACCCCCGGGGTCCCCAGAAAAGAGACCCAGTACTTC.

This rearrangement joins TRBV27 to TRBJ2-7; D is perhaps TRBD2 (5 bases). The CDR3 consists of 15 residues. The germline V gene has CDR1 MNHEY and CDR2 SMNVEV (reference sequence). V was clipped by 2 bases and J by 0 bases, with 11 bases between them. CDR3: CASSLGPSSSYEQYF. The CDR3, as DNA: TGTGCCAGCAGTTTAGGCCCTAGCAGCTCCTACGAGCAGTACTTC.

The rearrangement uses TRBV7-8 and TRBJ2-1, with 11 bases fitting TRBD2. The V gene's germline CDR1 is SGHVS and CDR2 FQNEAQ. The V gene end was trimmed by 0 bases and the J gene end by 4 bases; junction bases not matched to a gene: 2. This CDR3 has 16 residues. CDR3 nucleotides: TGTGCCAGCAGCTTAGCTAGCGGGAGGGCTTACAATGAGCAGTTCTTC. Translation: CASSLASGRAYNEQFF.

This clone occurred once. The chain is built from TRBV6-5 and TRBJ1-2, with a possible D match to TRBD1 (6 bases). The CDR3 spans 14 residues. Per germline, CDR1 MNHEY and CDR2 SVGAGI. Between the trimmed V and J ends, which lost 7 bases and 0 bases, there was a span of 12 bases. Here the CDR3 DNA reads TGTGCCAGCACTCGGCAGGGGACTAACTATGGCTACACCTTC. It is translated as CASTRQGTNYGYTF.

The rearrangement uses TRBV3-1 (or the pseudogene TRBV3-2) and TRBJ1-1, with a weak D call TRBD1 (6 bases). V was cut by 3 bases and J by 1 base, with 9 bases left in between. The V gene's germline CDR1 is LGHDT and CDR2 YNNKEL (reference sequence). The CDR3 totals 14 residues. The CDR3 spells CASSQGQWNTEAFF. The CDR3 DNA is TGTGCCAGCAGCCAGGGACAATGGAACACTGAAGCTTTCTTT.

This chain links TRBV11-3 with TRBJ2-7; TRBD2 agrees at 7 bases. CDR1 and CDR2 from the germline V gene are SGHNT and YENEEA. This CDR3 comprises 14 residues. J was trimmed by 6 bases and V by 4 bases; bases with no gene match: 9. CDR3 residues: CASSSGLVHSEQYF. The CDR3 nucleotides read TGTGCCAGCAGCTCTGGACTAGTTCACTCCGAGCAGTACTTC. Full variable domain (rest looked up from reference TRBV11-3 and TRBJ2-7): EAGVVQSPRYKIIEKKQPVAFWCNPISGHNTLYWYLQNLGQGPELLIRYENEEAVDDSQLPKDRFSAERLKGVDSTLKIQPAELGDSAVYLCASSSGLVHSEQYFGPGTRLTVT.

V gene TRBV5-6 combines with J gene TRBJ1-3; TRBD1 matches 11 bases. CDR3 length: 16 residues. Germline V gene data show CDR1 as SGHDT and CDR2 as YYEEEE. V lost 3 bases, J lost 8 bases, and 10 bases stayed unmatched. The CDR3 sequence: CASSYRPGQGVYTIYF. The CDR3 DNA sequence: TGTGCCAGCAGCTACAGACCGGGACAGGGGGTGTACACCATATATTTT.

This chain uses TRBV15 with TRBJ2-1, with D maybe TRBD1 (7 bases). The germline V and J ends were trimmed by 4 bases and 9 bases, with 13 bases remaining between them. The germline V gene has CDR1 LNHNV and CDR2 YYDKDF (reference sequence). This CDR3 has 13 amino acids. Here the CDR3 reads CATSTGGLTEQFF. The CDR3 coding sequence is TGTGCCACCAGCACAGGGGGGCTCACTGAGCAGTTCTTC.

The gene calls are TRBV12-3 or TRBV12-4 and TRBJ2-7; D gene unclear. This CDR3 has 11 residues. The V and J ends lost 5 bases and 6 bases respectively, with 8 bases between them. The CDR3 region is CASSPDTEQYF. The CDR3 coding sequence is TGTGCCAGCAGTCCAGACACCGAGCAGTACTTC.

This chain uses TRBV25-1 with TRBJ1-6, with D unclear. V lost 3 bases, J lost 14 bases, and 8 bases lay in between. Per the germline V gene, CDR1 is MGHDK and CDR2 is SYGVNS. The CDR3 has 11 residues. The CDR3 DNA sequence: TGTGCCAGCAGTGATCCCTTTACCCTCCACTTT. Translating gives CASSDPFTLHF.

This chain uses TRBV2 with TRBJ1-6; 8 bases agree with TRBD1. V shed 9 bases, J shed 6 bases, and the junction held 4 bases outside the gene matches. Germline values: CDR1 SNHLY, CDR2 FYNNEI. The CDR3 has 13 residues. DNA of the CDR3: TGTGCCAGTGGGACAGGTTTTAATTCACCCCTCCACTTT. This translates into CASGTGFNSPLHF.

With regard to this clone: A junction end diverges from the germline sequence, so it may reflect a read error. The chain recombines TRBV7-7 with TRBJ2-1, with 9 bases lining up with TRBD2. The CDR3 is 15 residues long. CDR1 and CDR2 (germline): SSHAT, FNYEAQ (reference sequence). The CDR3 is CASSFGLARPGGQFF. The CDR3 nucleotides are TGTGCTAGCAGCTTTGGACTAGCGCGACCTGGGGGGCAGTTCTTC.

The rearrangement uses TRBV6-2 or TRBV6-3 and TRBJ2-1; 7 nucleotides align to TRBD2. CDR1 and CDR2 (germline): MNHEY, SVGEGT. J lost 1 base, V lost 5 bases, and 8 bases had no gene match. There are 16 residues in the CDR3. CDR3 DNA: TGTGCCAGCAGTGCGGGGGTCGCGGGGTCCTACAATGAGCAGTTCTTC. Translating gives CASSAGVAGSYNEQFF.

The chain joins TRBV28 to TRBJ1-3; 11 nucleotides match TRBD1. Per the germline V gene, CDR1 is MDHEN and CDR2 is SYDVKM. V lost 3 bases and J lost 8; bases outside the gene matches: 6. The CDR3 totals 15 residues. The chain's CDR3 is CASSFRTGGRDTIYF. CDR3 nucleotide sequence: TGTGCCAGCAGTTTTAGGACAGGGGGCCGGGACACCATATATTTT.

J is TRBJ1-5 and V is TRBV6-2 or TRBV6-3; no clear D. CDR1 and CDR2 from the germline V gene are MNHEY and SVGEGT. V was cut by 0 bases and J by 5 bases, with 14 bases left in between. The CDR3 has 16 amino acids. The CDR3 coding sequence is TGTGCCAGCAGTTACTCGATGGGCAACGCCGATCAGCCCCAGCATTTT. Protein: CASSYSMGNADQPQHF.

The chain has TRBV28 and TRBJ2-3; TRBD2 is a possible D gene (6 bases). Germline loops: CDR1 MDHEN, CDR2 SYDVKM. This CDR3 is built from 13 residues. The V end was cut by 7 bases, the J end by 6 bases, with 14 bases between. The CDR3 is CASKDYRTDTQYF. In DNA, the CDR3 is TGTGCCAGCAAGGACTACCGAACGGATACGCAGTATTTT.

In this sample, this clone turned up once. The chain couples TRBV10-3 to TRBJ2-2; 8 bases align to TRBD1. The CDR3 is 16 residues long. From germline, CDR1 is ENHRY and CDR2 SYGVKD. J lost 3 bases, V lost 2 bases, and 5 bases had no gene match. DNA for the CDR3: TGTGCCATCAGTGAGGTCAGGGGGCAAGACACCGGGGAGCTGTTTTTT. Protein: CAISEVRGQDTGELFF.

Worth noting for this clone: The sample carries other DNA sequences with the same CDR3. The rearrangement uses TRBV19 and TRBJ2-2; 7 positions match TRBD2. The V segment lost 4 bases and the J segment 6 bases; nucleotides outside the gene matches: 2. The V gene's germline CDR1 is LNHDA and CDR2 SQIVND (reference sequence). This CDR3 region has 13 residues. The CDR3 loop reads CASSTSGAGELFF. The CDR3 DNA is TGTGCCAGTAGTACGAGCGGGGCCGGGGAGCTGTTTTTT. Supplemented by reference TRBV19 and TRBJ2-2, the full variable domain reads DGGITQSPKYLFRKEGQNVTLSCEQNLNHDAMYWYRQDPGQGLRLIYYSQIVNDFQKGDIAEGYSVSREKKESFPLTVTSAQKNPTAFYLCASSTSGAGELFFGEGSRLTVL.

The rearrangement links TRBV23-1 to TRBJ1-1; D is possibly TRBD1 (6 bases). TRBV23-1 is treated as an ORF (open reading frame) with a function not yet certain. The V and J ends lost 2 bases and 9 bases respectively, with 10 bases between them. The CDR3 contains 12 residues. CDR3 loop: CASSQRTDKAFF. As DNA, the CDR3 is TGCGCCAGCAGTCAAAGGACAGACAAAGCTTTCTTT.

This sequence joins TRBV5-1 and TRBJ1-6; D call uncertain. The germline V gene has CDR1 SGHRS and CDR2 YFSETQ. The CDR3 consists of 14 residues. V lost 1 base and J 5 bases, leaving 7 bases between the germline ends. The chain's CDR3 is CASSLTGNNSPLHF. In nucleotides, the CDR3 is TGCGCCAGCAGCTTGACGGGGAATAATTCACCCCTCCACTTT. Supplemented by reference TRBV5-1 and TRBJ1-6, the full variable domain reads KAGVTQTPRYLIKTRGQQVTLSCSPISGHRSVSWYQQTPGQGLQFLFEYFSETQRNKGNFPGRFSGRQFSNSRSEMNVSTLELGDSALYLCASSLTGNNSPLHFGNGTRLTVT.

The rearrangement joins TRBV11-2 to TRBJ2-7; possibly TRBD1 for D (6 bases). This CDR3 spans 16 amino acids. V was pared by 4 bases and J by 0 bases, with 16 bases between. Per germline, CDR1 SGHAT and CDR2 FQNNGV. The CDR3 DNA reads as TGTGCCAGCAGCTCGGCCCGGACAGTCTTCTCCTACGAGCAGTACTTC. Protein: CASSSARTVFSYEQYF.

The chain links TRBV2 to TRBJ2-1; D perhaps matches TRBD1 (5 bases). The CDR3 contains 14 residues. Germline V CDR1 and CDR2: SNHLY, FYNNEI. V was cut by 6 bases and J by 1 base, with 10 bases left in between. The CDR3 is CASSYRWSYNEQFF. CDR3 DNA sequence: TGTGCCAGCAGCTACAGGTGGTCCTACAATGAGCAGTTCTTC.